This entry lists 20 T cell receptor beta chains sequenced from one sample in a study of regulatory T cells in long-lasting Graves disease. Sample time point: newly diagnosed GD, antithyroid drugs for less than 3 months. PBMC RNA was the source of the TCR library. TCR beta libraries were built with iRepertoire HTBI primers and Arm-PCR of CDR3 regions. TCRdb re-called the multiplex PCR reads with MiXCR, one entry per CDR3 protein. Of 350,000 to 400,000 distinct CDR3 sequences listed, about 14% are singletons. The material sequenced was peripheral blood mononuclear cells (PBMCs), taken at new diagnosis, from a patient treated with antithyroid drugs. Receptors were obtained from a female donor with Graves disease.

The sample holds a few counts of this clonotype. The genes are TRBV28 and TRBJ1-5, with D hard to call. V was trimmed by 5 bases and J by 4 bases, leaving 6 bases between them. The CDR3 length is 12 residues. CDR1 and CDR2 (germline): MDHEN, SYDVKM. The CDR3 sequence is CASSELNQPQHF. As DNA, the CDR3 is TGTGCCAGCAGTGAACTAAATCAGCCCCAGCATTTT. Based on the CDR3 plus reference TRBV28 and TRBJ1-5, the full variable domain is DVKVTQSSRYLVKRTGEKVFLECVQDMDHENMFWYRQDPGLGLRLIYFSYDVKMKEKGDIPEGYSVSREKKERFSLILESASTNQTSMYLCASSELNQPQHFGDGTRLSIL.

At least ten counts were recorded for this clonotype. The rearrangement joins TRBV30 to TRBJ1-2; the D is unclear. The CDR3 spans 12 residues. Germline CDR1 GTSNPN, CDR2 SVGIG (reference sequence). V lost 0 bases to trimming and J lost 3 bases, with 5 bases between them. The CDR3 here is CAWSVTYYGYTF. Written as DNA, the CDR3 is TGTGCCTGGAGTGTGACCTACTATGGCTACACCTTC. Full variable domain (remainder filled in from reference TRBV30 and TRBJ1-2): SQTIHQWPATLVQPVGSPLSLECTVEGTSNPNLYWYRQAAGRGLQLLFYSVGIGQISSEVPQNLSASRPQDRQFILSSKKLLLSDSGFYLCAWSVTYYGYTFGSGTRLTVV.

V gene TRBV9 combines with J gene TRBJ2-1; no clear D gene. The CDR3 spans 15 residues. Germline V CDR1 and CDR2: SGDLS, YYNGEE. Trimming stripped 1 base from V and 9 bases from J, with 17 bases between. CDR3 residues: CASSVSQAGQVEQFF. DNA of the CDR3: TGTGCCAGCAGCGTAAGTCAGGCAGGTCAGGTTGAGCAGTTCTTC.

This clonotype has a count of ten or more. CDR3 residues: CASSRTRGRQDEKLFF. The CDR3 coding sequence is TGTGCCAGCAGTCGAACTAGGGGGCGCCAGGATGAAAAACTGTTTTTT. V usage is TRBV28 and J usage is TRBJ1-4; 7 bases are shared with TRBD1. The CDR3 has 16 amino acids. Trimming cost V 5 bases and J 6 bases; bases outside gene matches: 12. Germline loops: CDR1 MDHEN, CDR2 SYDVKM.

This rearrangement joins TRBV7-9 to TRBJ2-2; 9 bases are a match to TRBD1. CDR3 size: 17 residues. With V trimmed by 2 bases and J by 2 bases, 6 bases remained unmatched. Germline CDR1 is SEHNR and CDR2 is FQNEAQ (reference sequence). In DNA, the CDR3 is TGTGCCAGCAGCTTAAGTCCGGGACAGGGAAACACCGGGGAGCTGTTTTTT. Translated, it gives CASSLSPGQGNTGELFF.

Many counts were recorded for this clonotype. The V and J genes are TRBV20-1 and TRBJ2-1, with TRBD1 as a possible D gene (5 bases). CDR3 length: 14 residues. The germline V and J ends were trimmed by 0 bases and 6 bases, with 12 bases remaining between them. Germline lookup yields CDR1 DFQATT and CDR2 SNEGSKA (reference sequence). The CDR3 region is CSARDPGRANEQFF. CDR3 nucleotide sequence: TGCAGTGCTAGAGATCCGGGCAGGGCCAATGAGCAGTTCTTC.

This clonotype appeared a single time. The chain links TRBV5-1 to TRBJ2-3; D possibly uses TRBD1 or TRBD2 (5 bases each). The length of the CDR3 is 14 residues. V gave up 2 bases and J gave up 6 bases, with 13 bases separating them. Germline CDR1 SGHRS, CDR2 YFSETQ. In DNA form, the CDR3 reads TGCGCCAGCAGCTTCGAATCGGGACGGGATACGCAGTATTTT. Translation: CASSFESGRDTQYF.

This clonotype occurred many times. The gene calls are TRBV7-2 and TRBJ2-3, with D possibly matching TRBD2 (6 bases). With 10 bases removed from V and 5 bases from J, the gap between germline ends came to 19 bases. Germline CDR1 is SGHTA and CDR2 is FQGNSA. CDR3 length: 14 amino acids. The CDR3 coding sequence is TGTGCCACCCGGAGCGGGCCAATACGAGATACGCAGTATTTT. Residues: CATRSGPIRDTQYF.

This clonotype was counted between two and nine times. Possible read error: a much larger clone is one base away. The genes are TRBV28 and TRBJ1-2; D ambiguous. The CDR3 has 14 residues. Germline V gives CDR1 MDHEN, CDR2 SYDVKM. CDR3 sequence: CACSFILDNYGYTF. In DNA, the CDR3 is TGTGCCTGCAGTTTTATTCTGGATAACTATGGCTACACCTTC.

This clonotype has just a few counts. V and J are TRBV24-1 and TRBJ2-3, with TRBD2 matching 12 bases. After removal of 4 bases from V and 3 bases from J, the junction contained 10 bases not matched to a gene. This CDR3 spans 18 amino acids. The V gene's germline CDR1 is KGHDR and CDR2 SFDVKD. This chain's CDR3 is CATSDWRTSGRLTDTQYF. The CDR3 DNA reads TGTGCCACCAGTGACTGGAGAACTAGCGGGAGGTTAACAGATACGCAGTATTTT.

In DNA form, the CDR3 reads TGTGCCAGCAGCCAAGCTTCCGTCCGGGTTCAAGAAGGAGATACGCAGTATTTT. Amino acid sequence: CASSQASVRVQEGDTQYF. The genes are TRBV3-1 and TRBJ2-3; D ambiguous. Trimming removed 1 base from V and 5 bases from J, with 22 bases in between. The CDR3 is 18 amino acids. Germline-derived CDR1 and CDR2 are LGHDT and YNNKEL (reference sequence).

The rearrangement links TRBV29-1 to TRBJ2-1; TRBD2 agrees at 10 bases. Losses at the gene ends were 0 bases for V and 2 bases for J; bases not matched to a gene: 7. CDR3 length: 17 amino acids. Germline V lookup: CDR1 SQVTM, CDR2 ANQGSEA. The CDR3 reads CSVEDLGLAGAYNEQFF. The CDR3 coding sequence is TGCAGCGTTGAAGATCTGGGGCTAGCGGGAGCCTACAATGAGCAGTTCTTC.

The CDR3 spells CASSHHRAKSAAANVLTF. The CDR3 DNA follows: TGTGCCAGCAGCCACCATAGGGCCAAATCGGCTGCGGCCAACGTCCTGACTTTC. The chain combines TRBV9 with TRBJ2-6, with D unclear. This CDR3 has 18 residues. The V gene's germline CDR1 is SGDLS and CDR2 YYNGEE. V dropped 4 bases and J dropped 6 bases, with 23 bases sitting between them.

This clonotype was seen ten or more times. This chain uses TRBV9 with TRBJ2-3; D is undetermined. Germline CDR1 SGDLS, CDR2 YYNGEE. The CDR3 covers 14 residues. Trimming stripped 3 bases from V and 4 bases from J, with 12 bases between. CDR3 amino acids: CASSARALPDTQYF. The CDR3 DNA follows: TGTGCCAGCAGCGCCCGGGCCCTCCCAGATACGCAGTATTTT.

This clonotype was found many times. The chain joins TRBV24-1 to TRBJ1-1, with 10 bases that match TRBD1. This CDR3 is 13 amino acids long. The junction had 2 bases not matched to a gene; V was cut back by 3 bases and J by 8 bases. CDR1 is KGHDR, CDR2 SFDVKD, per germline. This CDR3 is CATSDRTGGEAFF. In nucleotides, the CDR3 is TGTGCCACCAGTGATAGGACAGGGGGAGAAGCTTTCTTT.

At least ten counts were recorded for this clonotype. The chain employs TRBV20-1 and TRBJ1-5; possible D gene TRBD1, 6 bases. Looked up from germline, CDR1 is DFQATT and CDR2 is SNEGSKA (reference sequence). This CDR3 contains 18 residues. V was clipped by 5 bases and J by 2 bases, with 25 bases between them. DNA for the CDR3: TGCAGTGCTCGGGGACAAGGTAGGACTTGGGTCGGCAATCAGCCCCAGCATTTT. Protein sequence: CSARGQGRTWVGNQPQHF.

The genes are TRBV6-1 and TRBJ1-5; D is unclear. Trimming took off 6 bases at V and 2 bases at J, with 8 bases between the two ends. This CDR3 is built from 13 residues. The germline V gene has CDR1 MNHNS and CDR2 SASEGT. Here the CDR3 reads CASRTQGNQPQHF. The DNA of the CDR3 is TGTGCCAGCAGAACACAAGGCAATCAGCCCCAGCATTTT.

This clonotype was seen many times. The V gene is TRBV20-1, the J gene TRBJ2-1, with D unresolved. The V gene lost 0 bases and the J gene lost 4 bases, with 10 bases spanning the gap. There are 14 residues in the CDR3. Germline V lookup: CDR1 DFQATT, CDR2 SNEGSKA (reference sequence). The CDR3 is CSAREHGPYNEQFF. CDR3 DNA: TGCAGTGCTAGAGAACACGGACCATACAATGAGCAGTTCTTC.

This clonotype turned up a few times. This chain uses TRBV4-1 with TRBJ2-5; 13 bases align to TRBD2. This CDR3 spans 16 amino acids. Losses at the gene ends were 4 bases for V and 3 bases for J; bases not matched to a gene: 5. Germline values: CDR1 MGHRA, CDR2 YSYEKL. CDR3 nucleotide sequence: TGCGCCAGCAGCCGGGGACTAGCGGGGCCTAAAGAGACCCAGTACTTC. As protein: CASSRGLAGPKETQYF.

This clonotype was recorded at least ten times. This chain joins TRBV27 and TRBJ1-6; 9 bases align to TRBD1. Germline trimming cut 5 bases from V and 9 bases from J; bases unmatched to any gene: 8. The CDR3 spans 15 residues. CDR1 and CDR2 from the germline V gene are MNHEY and SMNVEV (reference sequence). CDR3 DNA sequence: TGTGCCAGCAGTCTCGTCCCGGGACAGGGTTCACCCCTCCACTTT. Protein: CASSLVPGQGSPLHF.